This TCR beta chain was obtained from a study of T cells in Graves' hyperthyroidism and ophthalmopathy. This clonotype was observed many times. What was amplified from RNA transcripts were TCR beta CDR3 regions. Carried out on the TCR CDR3, a first-round RT-PCR used the HTBI primer set. TCRdb re-derived calls from the multiplex PCR reads in MiXCR, one entry per CDR3 protein. Among around 380,000 distinct CDR3 sequences listed, roughly 13% were seen once. V gave up 1 base and J gave up 4 bases, with 12 bases separating them. This CDR3 is built from 15 residues. With a duration under 2 months, the hyperthyroidism was newly diagnosed in patients aged 18 to 65.

The origin of this receptor is a man younger than 40 with Graves' hyperthyroidism that later progressed to Graves' ophthalmopathy. The chain carries TRBV12-3 or TRBV12-4 and TRBJ2-3; D gene unclear. Sequencing was carried out using blood. Here the CDR3 DNA reads TGTGCCAGCAGTTTAGATGGCGCCCCCTCAGATACGCAGTATTTT. It is translated as CASSLDGAPSDTQYF.